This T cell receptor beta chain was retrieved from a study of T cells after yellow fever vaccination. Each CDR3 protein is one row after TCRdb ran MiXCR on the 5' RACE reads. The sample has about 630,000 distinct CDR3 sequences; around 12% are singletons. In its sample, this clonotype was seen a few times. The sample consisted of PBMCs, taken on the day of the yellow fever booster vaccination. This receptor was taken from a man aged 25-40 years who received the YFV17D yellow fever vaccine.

The DNA for the CDR3 is TGCAGTGCCCCGCGAGCATCGGAGGAAAAAGAGACCCAGTACTTC. Translation: CSAPRASEEKETQYF. The chain recombines TRBV20-1 with TRBJ2-5; D is possibly TRBD2 (5 bases). V lost 6 bases and J 3 bases, leaving 20 bases between the germline ends. Germline CDR1 is DFQATT and CDR2 is SNEGSKA (reference sequence). The CDR3 runs 15 residues.